This T cell receptor (beta chain) originates from a study of cytomegalovirus exposure and HLA in healthy donors. Study-wide results and caveats: In a later analysis, most CMV-associated TCR beta chains appeared HLA-restricted.

Remarks on this clone: The target antigen is unknown.

The PCR used 60 Vbeta and 13 Jbeta primers. TCRdb's table, derived via immunoSEQ multiplex PCR, lists solely in-frame clones and lacks some. The top ten clones hold roughly 1.4% of a sample with fewer than 200,000 clones, around 68% of them seen once. This CDR3 is built from 15 residues. The germline V gene has CDR1 SGHTA and CDR2 FQGNSA. The V gene end was trimmed by 9 bases and the J gene end by 1 base; junction bases not matched to a gene: 10. The V call is TRBV7-2, the J call TRBJ1-2; TRBD1 matches 8 bases. The origin of this receptor is a man in his fifties or sixties in good health and CMV-seronegative. Material: PBMCs. The CDR3 coding sequence is TGTGCCAGTTTTGAAACAGGGGGGATTAACTATGGCTACACCTTC. Residues: CASFETGGINYGYTF.